The sequence of this T cell receptor (beta chain) was determined in a study of cytomegalovirus exposure and HLA in healthy donors. Study-wide results and limits: Most of the CMV-associated TCR beta chains (in a later analysis) appeared to be HLA-restricted.

The CDR3 is made up of 15 amino acids. Germline CDR1 and CDR2: SQVTM and ANQGSEA. The V end was cut by 5 bases, the J end by 2 bases, with 18 bases between. On this clone: Its antigen is not known.

In the PCR, 60 Vbeta and 13 Jbeta primers were used. Sequencing was performed with immunoSEQ multiplex PCR; in TCRdb, only in-frame clones are kept and a portion is missing. The sample shows 100,000 to 150,000 clones, 72% of them seen only once. The clonotype was recovered from a man between 45 and 60 years old in good health and CMV-seropositive. This rearrangement joins TRBV29-1 to TRBJ2-5, with no clear D. Sequenced sample: PBMCs. The CDR3 spells CSVRTYRAEQETQYF. Written as DNA, the CDR3 is TGCAGCGTTCGAACATACCGCGCGGAACAAGAGACCCAGTACTTC.